This T cell receptor beta chain was found in a study of blood T cells in healthy people across ages. Study-wide results and limits: Since the PBMCs were unsorted, naive and antigen-experienced cells could not be conclusively compared.

The donors, aged about 6 to 95, were healthy Caucasians from Russia. Each donor supplied roughly 10 milliliters of peripheral blood. Germline CDR1 and CDR2: MGHRA and YSYEKL. This CDR3 is built from 17 residues. The V and J ends lost 4 bases and 1 base, in that order; junction bases with no gene match: 9. With a J-beta primer mix and a sample-barcoded 5' primer, a second PCR ran about 7 to 12 cycles. The template-switch adaptor was a 5' adaptor with 12 random nucleotides. It tagged each cDNA molecule. A single record per CDR3 protein comes from TCRdb applying MiXCR to the 5' RACE reads. The top ten hold 5% to 7% of the sample, which has over a million distinct CDR3 sequences, roughly 64% seen once. Points on this clonotype: Its antigen is undetermined.

This chain joins TRBV4-1 and TRBJ2-3; 9 nucleotides align to TRBD2. The sequenced material came from blood. This clonotype was sampled from a young man in good health. CDR3 sequence: CASSRGQLAGRTDTQYF. The CDR3 DNA follows: TGCGCCAGCAGCCGAGGGCAACTAGCGGGTCGCACAGATACGCAGTATTTT.